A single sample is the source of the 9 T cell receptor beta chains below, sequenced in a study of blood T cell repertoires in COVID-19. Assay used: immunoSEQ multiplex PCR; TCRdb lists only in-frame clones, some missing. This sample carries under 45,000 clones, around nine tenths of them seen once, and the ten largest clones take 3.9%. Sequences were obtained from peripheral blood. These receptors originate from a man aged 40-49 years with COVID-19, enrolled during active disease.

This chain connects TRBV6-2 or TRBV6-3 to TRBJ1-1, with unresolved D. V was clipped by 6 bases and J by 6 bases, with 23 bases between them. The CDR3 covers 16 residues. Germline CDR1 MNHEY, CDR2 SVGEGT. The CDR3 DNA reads TGTGCCAGCAGCCCTAGGCGTGGCTTGGGAGATCCTGAAGCTTTCTTT. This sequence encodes CASSPRRGLGDPEAFF.

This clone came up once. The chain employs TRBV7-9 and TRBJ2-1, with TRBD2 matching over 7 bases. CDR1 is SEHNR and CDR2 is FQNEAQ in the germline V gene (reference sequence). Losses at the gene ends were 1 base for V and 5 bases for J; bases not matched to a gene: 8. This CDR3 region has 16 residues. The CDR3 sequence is CASSLDSLAEHNEQFF. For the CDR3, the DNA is TGTGCCAGCAGCTTAGATTCCCTAGCGGAGCACAATGAGCAGTTCTTC.

The DNA for the CDR3 is TGTGCCAGCGCCTGGGGGGTGAACACTGAAGCTTTCTTT. Amino acids: CASAWGVNTEAFF. This rearrangement joins TRBV7-8 to TRBJ1-1; D is possibly TRBD1 (5 bases). Germline V gene data show CDR1 as SGHVS and CDR2 as FQNEAQ. V was shortened by 8 bases and J by 0 bases, with 10 bases between the two germline ends. This CDR3 region has 13 residues. The whole variable domain, filled in from reference TRBV7-8 and TRBJ1-1, reads GAGVSQSPRYKVAKRGQDVALRCDPISGHVSLFWYQQALGQGPEFLTYFQNEAQLDKSGLPSDRFFAERPEGSVSTLKIQRTQQEDSAVYLCASAWGVNTEAFFGQGTRLTVV.

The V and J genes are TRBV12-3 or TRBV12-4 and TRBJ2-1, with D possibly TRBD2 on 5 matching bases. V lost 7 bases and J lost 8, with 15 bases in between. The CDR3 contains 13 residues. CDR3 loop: CASTPPSGYEQFF. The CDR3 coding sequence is TGTGCCAGCACCCCCCCTTCGGGGTATGAGCAGTTCTTC.

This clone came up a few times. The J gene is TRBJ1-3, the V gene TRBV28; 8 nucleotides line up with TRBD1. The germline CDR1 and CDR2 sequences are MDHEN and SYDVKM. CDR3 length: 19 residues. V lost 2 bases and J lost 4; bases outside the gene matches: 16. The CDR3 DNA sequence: TGTGCCAGCAGTTTACGTAGGGCCAGAACAGGGGGGAGAGGAAACACCATATATTTT. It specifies CASSLRRARTGGRGNTIYF.

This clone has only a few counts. The CDR3 bases are TGTGCCAGCAGCTTAGACAGGGGGAACACTGAAGCTTTCTTT. It specifies CASSLDRGNTEAFF. The chain couples TRBV11-1 to TRBJ1-1, with TRBD1 matching 7 bases. The germline V gene encodes CDR1 SGHAT and CDR2 FQDESV (reference sequence). The CDR3 runs to 14 residues. V was pared by 1 base and J by 1 base, with 0 bases of the junction left unmatched.

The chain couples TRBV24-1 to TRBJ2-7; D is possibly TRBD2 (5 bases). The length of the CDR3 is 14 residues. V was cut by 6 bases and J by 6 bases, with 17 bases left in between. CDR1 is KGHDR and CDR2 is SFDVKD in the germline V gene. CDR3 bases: TGTGCCACCAGTTCGTGGGAGACTCCACGCGAGCAGTACTTC. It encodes CATSSWETPREQYF.

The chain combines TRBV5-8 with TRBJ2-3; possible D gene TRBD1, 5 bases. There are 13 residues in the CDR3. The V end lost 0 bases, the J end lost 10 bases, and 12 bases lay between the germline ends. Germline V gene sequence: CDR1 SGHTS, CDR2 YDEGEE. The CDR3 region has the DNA TGTGCCAGCAGCTTGGGGGGCCCTCAGGCGCAGTATTTT. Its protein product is CASSLGGPQAQYF.

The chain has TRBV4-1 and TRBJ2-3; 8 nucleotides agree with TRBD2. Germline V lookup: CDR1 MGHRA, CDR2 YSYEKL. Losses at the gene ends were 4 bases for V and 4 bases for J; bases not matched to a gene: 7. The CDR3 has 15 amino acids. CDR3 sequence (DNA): TGCGCCAGCAGCCCGAGTAGCGGGGCCGCAGATACGCAGTATTTT. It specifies CASSPSSGAADTQYF.